Below, 9 T cell receptor beta chains from the same sample are listed, as sequenced in a study of blood T cell repertoires in COVID-19 (dated by TCRdb to about 2020). The library was produced with the immunoSEQ multiplex PCR assay. What TCRdb holds here is the immuneACCESS table cut down to in-frame rearrangements. Part of the clones is not present; checked against another copy, under half of the missing clones reflect an unresolved V gene, and the others are unexplained. This sample is represented by about 250,000 clones; 83% of them were singletons. The ten top clones hold around 5.4% of the sample. The sample comprised peripheral blood. The receptors were sampled from a man of 80 years or more with acute or convalescent COVID-19.

V is TRBV28 and J is TRBJ2-7, with 13 bases identical to TRBD2. This CDR3 spans 15 amino acids. CDR1 and CDR2 (germline): MDHEN, SYDVKM. Losses at the gene ends were 5 bases for V and 2 bases for J; bases not matched to a gene: 3. The CDR3 region is CASSPGTSGTYEQYF. CDR3 DNA: TGTGCCAGCAGTCCAGGGACTAGCGGGACCTACGAGCAGTACTTC.

The chain carries TRBV7-9 and TRBJ2-7; D possibly corresponds to TRBD2 (5 bases). Germline V CDR1 and CDR2: SEHNR, FQNEAQ (reference sequence). The CDR3 is 15 residues long. The V gene lost 6 bases and the J gene lost 4 bases, with 19 bases spanning the gap. CDR3 sequence (DNA): TGTGCCAGCAGACCTAACTCGGGGATCGGATACGAGCAGTACTTC. The encoded protein is CASRPNSGIGYEQYF.

The sample holds one count of this clone. V and J are TRBV3-1 (or the pseudogene TRBV3-2) and TRBJ1-2, with 7 bases fitting TRBD1. CDR1 LGHDT and CDR2 YNNKEL come from the germline V gene (reference sequence). With 0 bases clipped from V and 7 bases from J, the junction kept 8 bases outside the gene matches. The CDR3 runs 15 residues. CDR3 sequence (DNA): TGTGCCAGCAGCCAAGAGGTCGGACAGGACCTTGGCTACACCTTC. Its protein is CASSQEVGQDLGYTF.

The gene calls are TRBV11-2 and TRBJ1-5, with a weak D call TRBD1 (5 bases). CDR1 and CDR2 (germline): SGHAT, FQNNGV. V lost 5 bases, J lost 6 bases, and 17 bases lay in between. The CDR3 covers 15 residues. The CDR3 spells CASSARPGFGQPQHF. In DNA form, the CDR3 reads TGTGCCAGCAGCGCACGCCCAGGGTTCGGTCAGCCCCAGCATTTT.

The V gene is TRBV9, the J gene TRBJ1-4; 7 nucleotides align to TRBD1. Germline loops: CDR1 SGDLS, CDR2 YYNGEE. After removal of 3 bases from V and 4 bases from J, the junction contained 3 bases not matched to a gene. CDR3 size: 14 residues. In nucleotides, the CDR3 is TGTGCCAGCAGCGCGACAGGGAGTAATGAAAAACTGTTTTTT. Protein sequence: CASSATGSNEKLFF.

The CDR3 bases are TGCAGCGTCCGACAGGGAGGAGGCTCCTACGAGCAGTACTTC. The encoded protein is CSVRQGGGSYEQYF. The rearrangement joins TRBV29-1 to TRBJ2-7; D might be TRBD1 (7 bases). There are 14 residues in the CDR3. The germline V gene encodes CDR1 SQVTM and CDR2 ANQGSEA. Trimming took off 6 bases at V and 0 bases at J, with 15 bases between the two ends.

V gene TRBV28 combines with J gene TRBJ2-1, with a weak D call TRBD1 (6 bases). Between the trimmed V and J ends, which lost 2 bases and 3 bases, there was a span of 11 bases. The CDR3 loop spans 15 amino acids. Germline CDR1 and CDR2: MDHEN and SYDVKM. CDR3 in amino acids: CASSLGGLGYNEQFF. The CDR3 DNA is TGTGCCAGCAGTTTAGGGGGCCTAGGCTACAATGAGCAGTTCTTC. The variable domain in full, with the rest retrieved from reference TRBV28 and TRBJ2-1, is DVKVTQSSRYLVKRTGEKVFLECVQDMDHENMFWYRQDPGLGLRLIYFSYDVKMKEKGDIPEGYSVSREKKERFSLILESASTNQTSMYLCASSLGGLGYNEQFFGPGTRLTVL.

V and J are TRBV27 and TRBJ2-2; tentatively, D is TRBD2 (5 bases). Germline V gives CDR1 MNHEY, CDR2 SMNVEV (reference sequence). The V and J ends lost 2 bases and 4 bases respectively, with 8 bases between them. The CDR3 loop spans 14 amino acids. In nucleotides, the CDR3 is TGTGCCAGCAGTTTAAGAGGGAGCACCGGGGAGCTGTTTTTT. Residues: CASSLRGSTGELFF.

This chain links TRBV30 with TRBJ2-1; 9 positions agree with TRBD2. The germline CDR1 and CDR2 sequences are GTSNPN and SVGIG (reference sequence). The CDR3 has 16 residues. V lost 3 bases to trimming and J lost 4 bases; unmatched junction nucleotides: 10. The CDR3: CAWRGRRRGGYNEQFF. The CDR3 DNA reads as TGTGCCTGGAGGGGCCGGAGGCGGGGGGGATACAATGAGCAGTTCTTC.